Following are 22 T cell receptor beta chains from one sample sequenced in a study of T-cell reconstitution after alpha-beta-depleted transplantation in children. It was with unique molecular identifiers that the TCRbeta library was prepared. TCRdb re-called the PCR reads with MiXCR, one entry per CDR3 protein. The profile shows some 530,000 distinct CDR3 sequences, under 15% of them singletons. This sample comprised PBMCs from the stem cell graft donor, obtained from the stem cell graft. The source is a human donor who donated a stem cell graft to a child with combined immunodeficiency.

V usage is TRBV12-5 and J usage is TRBJ2-1, with 16 bases lining up with TRBD2. The CDR3 length is 21 residues. Germline V gives CDR1 LGHNT, CDR2 FRNRAP. Losses at the gene ends were 2 bases for V and 3 bases for J; bases not matched to a gene: 13. The DNA of the CDR3 is TGTGCTAGTGGTTTGACTTCCCGGGGACTAGCGGGGGGGCCAGGCTACAATGAGCAGTTCTTC. Its translation: CASGLTSRGLAGGPGYNEQFF.

This clonotype was detected only a few times. The J gene is TRBJ1-5, the V gene TRBV19; TRBD1 is a possible D gene (5 bases). This CDR3 spans 13 amino acids. The V gene's germline CDR1 is LNHDA and CDR2 SQIVND (reference sequence). Trimming stripped 8 bases from V and 4 bases from J, with 12 bases between. The CDR3 here is CASDGGGNQPQHF. In DNA form, the CDR3 reads TGTGCCAGTGACGGGGGTGGTAATCAGCCCCAGCATTTT.

This clonotype was found a few times. V gene TRBV19 combines with J gene TRBJ2-7, with 10 bases identical to TRBD2. Unmatched junction bases numbered 4, after V lost 9 bases and J lost 2 bases. The length of the CDR3 is 13 residues. The germline gives CDR1 LNHDA, CDR2 SQIVND (reference sequence). CDR3 in amino acids: CASGLAVTYEQYF. CDR3 coding DNA: TGTGCCAGCGGACTAGCGGTAACCTACGAGCAGTACTTC.

This clonotype was counted a few times. This chain links TRBV11-2 with TRBJ2-1; a weak D match, TRBD2 (7 bases). The V gene lost 6 bases and the J gene lost 0 bases, with 18 bases spanning the gap. Germline V lookup: CDR1 SGHAT, CDR2 FQNNGV. The CDR3 runs to 17 residues. CDR3 residues: CASRREGGLSSYNEQFF. DNA of the CDR3: TGTGCCAGCAGAAGGGAGGGGGGATTAAGCTCCTACAATGAGCAGTTCTTC.

This rearrangement joins TRBV11-2 to TRBJ2-3; 9 nucleotides agree with TRBD2. The CDR3 has 13 amino acids. The V and J ends lost 9 bases and 6 bases, in that order; junction bases with no gene match: 7. CDR1 is SGHAT, CDR2 FQNNGV, per germline. This CDR3 reads CASGVAGADTQYF. The CDR3 DNA follows: TGTGCCAGTGGGGTAGCGGGGGCGGATACGCAGTATTTT.

The chain is built from TRBV5-5 and TRBJ1-2; the match to TRBD1 covers 9 bases. The CDR3 is 16 residues long. J was trimmed by 4 bases and V by 0 bases; bases with no gene match: 7. Germline-derived CDR1 and CDR2 are SGHKS and YYEKEE (reference sequence). The CDR3 here is CASSLGTGVGGYGYTF. The CDR3 nucleotides are TGTGCCAGCAGCTTGGGGACAGGGGTGGGCGGCTATGGCTACACCTTC.

The chain links TRBV7-9 to TRBJ2-7; the match to TRBD2 covers 7 bases. J was trimmed by 6 bases and V by 2 bases; bases with no gene match: 7. CDR1 SEHNR and CDR2 FQNEAQ come from the germline V gene (reference sequence). CDR3 size: 14 residues. CDR3 nucleotide sequence: TGTGCCAGCAGCTTACTGGGAGGGCCTTTCGAGCAGTACTTC. This gives the protein CASSLLGGPFEQYF.

In the case of this clonotype: At one of its ends the junction is not consistent with the germline gene, which may arise from a read error. V usage is TRBV6-1 and J usage is TRBJ2-3; 8 positions agree with TRBD2. Looked up from germline, CDR1 is MNHNS and CDR2 is SASEGT. The CDR3 loop spans 14 amino acids. The CDR3 DNA sequence: TGTGCCGGCAGCCAGAGCGGGGGCGGAGATACGCAGTATTTT. Translating it yields CAGSQSGGGDTQYF.

This rearrangement joins TRBV10-3 to TRBJ1-6; TRBD1 matches 8 bases. This CDR3 has 17 residues. Germline CDR1 ENHRY, CDR2 SYGVKD. The trim removed 7 bases at V and 0 bases at J, leaving 8 bases unmatched. CDR3 region: CAIKLDRDGSYNSPLHF. CDR3 DNA sequence: TGTGCCATCAAACTGGACAGGGACGGCTCCTATAATTCACCCCTCCACTTT.

The chain carries TRBV12-3 or TRBV12-4 and TRBJ1-2; TRBD1 might be the D (5 bases). The CDR3 covers 14 residues. V gave up 8 bases and J gave up 3 bases, with 16 bases separating them. The CDR3 is CASVWGGQDYGYTF. The CDR3 DNA reads TGTGCCAGCGTCTGGGGGGGTCAGGACTATGGCTACACCTTC.

This clonotype was counted between two and nine times. CDR3: CASSLGVKEIVAKNIQYF. The CDR3 DNA sequence: TGTGCCAGCAGCTTAGGTGTTAAGGAGATTGTAGCCAAAAACATTCAGTACTTC. The chain uses TRBV11-2 and TRBJ2-4, with D unresolved. Trimming removed 1 base from V and 0 bases from J, with 16 bases in between. The CDR3 extends over 18 amino acids. Germline V lookup: CDR1 SGHAT, CDR2 FQNNGV.

The rearrangement links TRBV29-1 to TRBJ1-3, with 7 bases matching TRBD1. V dropped 6 bases and J dropped 5; count of bases not matched to a gene: 7. The length of the CDR3 is 13 residues. Germline CDR1 and CDR2: SQVTM and ANQGSEA. The chain's CDR3 is CSVETGRRNTIYF. The CDR3 DNA is TGCAGCGTCGAGACAGGGCGGCGAAACACCATATATTTT.

This clonotype was observed a handful of times. The chain has TRBV6-2 or TRBV6-3 and TRBJ2-7; 11 bases align to TRBD2. Germline values: CDR1 MNHEY, CDR2 SVGEGT. The ends lost 1 base at V and 0 bases at J; junction bases unmatched: 2. The CDR3 has 16 amino acids. The CDR3 DNA is TGTGCCAGCAGTTACTTAGCGGGAGGGAGCTCCTACGAGCAGTACTTC. Translating it yields CASSYLAGGSSYEQYF.

This chain links TRBV12-3 or TRBV12-4 with TRBJ2-1; D may be TRBD1 or TRBD2 (5 bases each). Trimming stripped 6 bases from V and 5 bases from J, with 14 bases between. The CDR3 has 14 amino acids. This chain's CDR3 is CASSLGAPNNEQFF. DNA for the CDR3: TGTGCCAGCAGCCTCGGGGCACCGAACAATGAGCAGTTCTTC.

The chain couples TRBV12-3 or TRBV12-4 to TRBJ1-4; 8 positions match TRBD1. After removal of 6 bases from V and 2 bases from J, the junction contained 17 bases not matched to a gene. The length of the CDR3 is 19 residues. The CDR3 DNA reads TGTGCCAGCAGGCGAGGGCGGCAGGGGGCGTTTCCGACTAATGAAAAACTGTTTTTT. Translated, it gives CASRRGRQGAFPTNEKLFF.

V and J are TRBV6-5 and TRBJ2-3, with D hard to call. Between the trimmed V and J ends, which lost 0 bases and 7 bases, there was a span of 2 bases. The CDR3 has 11 residues. The germline gives CDR1 MNHEY, CDR2 SVGAGI. CDR3 nucleotide sequence: TGTGCCAGCAGTTACTCTCATACGCAGTATTTT. Its protein is CASSYSHTQYF.

With respect to this clonotype: Since a much larger clone is just one base distant, this may be a read error. The rearrangement uses TRBV3-1 and TRBJ2-5; D is tentatively TRBD1 or TRBD2 (5 bases each). Trimming cost V 3 bases and J 6 bases, with 5 bases left between them. The germline gives CDR1 LGHDT, CDR2 YNNKEL (reference sequence). The CDR3 contains 11 residues. The CDR3 spells CASSQGQTQYF. In nucleotides, the CDR3 is TGTGCCAGCAGCCAGGGACAGACCCAGTACTTC.

This clonotype has at least ten counts. J is TRBJ2-1 and V is TRBV6-2 or TRBV6-3; 10 positions agree with TRBD2. CDR3 length equals 15 residues. Germline loops: CDR1 MNHEY, CDR2 SVGEGT. V was pared by 3 bases and J by 2 bases, with 1 base of the junction left unmatched. CDR3 region: CASSYGLAAYNEQFF. CDR3 nucleotide sequence: TGTGCCAGCAGTTATGGACTAGCGGCCTACAATGAGCAGTTCTTC.

This clonotype has just a few counts. The V gene is TRBV9, the J gene TRBJ2-3; perhaps TRBD1 as D (5 bases). Germline V CDR1 and CDR2: SGDLS, YYNGEE. The V gene lost 0 bases and the J gene lost 5 bases, with 7 bases spanning the gap. This CDR3 contains 13 residues. The CDR3 region has the DNA TGTGCCAGCAGCGTAGAAGGGGAAGATACGCAGTATTTT. Translated: CASSVEGEDTQYF.

V usage is TRBV30 and J usage is TRBJ1-6; D call uncertain. The CDR3 is 14 amino acids. CDR1 and CDR2 (germline): GTSNPN, SVGIG (reference sequence). V dropped 2 bases and J dropped 6 bases, with 11 bases sitting between them. CDR3 in amino acids: CAWSNNGINSPLHF. The CDR3 DNA reads TGTGCCTGGAGTAATAATGGGATTAATTCACCCCTCCACTTT.

This clonotype was seen only a few times. J is TRBJ2-3 and V is TRBV29-1; a weak D match, TRBD2 (5 bases). CDR3 length: 13 residues. Germline assignment: CDR1 SQVTM and CDR2 ANQGSEA. Between the trimmed V and J ends, which lost 4 bases and 1 base, there was a span of 9 bases. The CDR3 protein is CSVGGLRTDTQYF. Here the CDR3 DNA reads TGCAGCGTTGGAGGACTGCGCACAGATACGCAGTATTTT.

This clonotype was seen many times. This CDR3 reads CASSVVANTGELFF. In DNA, the CDR3 is TGTGCCAGCAGCGTTGTTGCAAACACCGGGGAGCTGTTTTTT. V and J are TRBV12-3 or TRBV12-4 and TRBJ2-2; D unclear. The CDR3 length is 14 residues. Deletions cut 6 bases from V and 2 bases from J, with 10 bases between.